In its sample, the clone carrying this T cell receptor beta chain was seen a few times. Antigen: not known. Germline CDR1 is WSHSY and CDR2 is SAAADI. This CDR3 is 18 amino acids long. The ends were cut back, 2 bases at V and 4 bases at J, with 24 bases in the middle. The sample belongs to a study of response to subunit inactivated influenza vaccine. Study-wide points: The authors put forward the suggestion that each seasonal influenza vaccination may bring in only a limited number of new T cells.

Using its own MiXCR run on the RT-PCR reads, TCRdb lists one record per CDR3 protein. The sample contains over 400,000 distinct CDR3 sequences, 10% to 15% of which appear only once. The sequence came from a man aged 50 or older who received an inactivated influenza vaccine. The V and J genes are TRBV10-2 and TRBJ2-7; D call uncertain. The sequencing used PBMCs from blood, collected about 6 weeks after vaccination. The CDR3 is CASSEERRLRLKNYEQYF. The DNA of the CDR3 is TGCGCCAGCAGTGAGGAACGGCGACTGCGCTTGAAAAATTACGAGCAGTACTTC.